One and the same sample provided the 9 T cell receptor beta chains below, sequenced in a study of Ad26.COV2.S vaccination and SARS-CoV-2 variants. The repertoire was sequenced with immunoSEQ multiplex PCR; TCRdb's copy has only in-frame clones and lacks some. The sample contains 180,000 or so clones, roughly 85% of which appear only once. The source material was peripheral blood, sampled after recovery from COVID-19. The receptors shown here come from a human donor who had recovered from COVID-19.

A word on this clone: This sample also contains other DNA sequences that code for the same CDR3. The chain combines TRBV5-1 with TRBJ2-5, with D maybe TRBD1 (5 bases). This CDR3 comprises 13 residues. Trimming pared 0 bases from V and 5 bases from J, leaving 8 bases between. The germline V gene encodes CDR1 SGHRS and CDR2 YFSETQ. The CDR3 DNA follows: TGCGCCAGCAGCTTGGGGCAGGGTGAGACCCAGTACTTC. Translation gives CASSLGQGETQYF.

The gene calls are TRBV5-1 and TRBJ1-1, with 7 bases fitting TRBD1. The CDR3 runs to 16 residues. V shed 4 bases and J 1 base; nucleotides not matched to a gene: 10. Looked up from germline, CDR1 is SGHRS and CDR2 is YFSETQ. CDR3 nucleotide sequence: TGCGCCAGCAGCGTAGGTAGGGGACAGCCGAACACTGAAGCTTTCTTT. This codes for CASSVGRGQPNTEAFF.

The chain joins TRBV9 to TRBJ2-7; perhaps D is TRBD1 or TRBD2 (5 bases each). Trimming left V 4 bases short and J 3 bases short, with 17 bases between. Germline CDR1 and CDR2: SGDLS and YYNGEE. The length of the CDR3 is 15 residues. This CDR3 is CASSPQPGTLYEQYF. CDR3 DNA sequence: TGTGCCAGCAGCCCCCAGCCAGGGACCCTCTACGAGCAGTACTTC. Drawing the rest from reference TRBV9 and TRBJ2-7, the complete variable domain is DSGVTQTPKHLITATGQRVTLRCSPRSGDLSVYWYQQSLDQGLQFLIQYYNGEERAKGNILERFSAQQFPDLHSELNLSSLELGDSALYFCASSPQPGTLYEQYFGPGTRLTVT.

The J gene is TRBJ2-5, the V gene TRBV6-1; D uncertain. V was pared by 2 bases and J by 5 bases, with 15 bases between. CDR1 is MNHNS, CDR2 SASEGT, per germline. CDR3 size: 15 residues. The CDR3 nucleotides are TGTGCCAGCAGTGAAAGGGTCACCCCGCCGGAGACCCAGTACTTC. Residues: CASSERVTPPETQYF.

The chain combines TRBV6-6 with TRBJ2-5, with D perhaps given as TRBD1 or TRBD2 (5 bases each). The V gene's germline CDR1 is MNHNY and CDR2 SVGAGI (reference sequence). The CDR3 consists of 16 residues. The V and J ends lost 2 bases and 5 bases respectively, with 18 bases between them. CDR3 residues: CASSYARGQVGETQYF. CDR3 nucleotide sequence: TGTGCCAGCAGTTACGCCCGGGGCCAGGTTGGGGAGACCCAGTACTTC.

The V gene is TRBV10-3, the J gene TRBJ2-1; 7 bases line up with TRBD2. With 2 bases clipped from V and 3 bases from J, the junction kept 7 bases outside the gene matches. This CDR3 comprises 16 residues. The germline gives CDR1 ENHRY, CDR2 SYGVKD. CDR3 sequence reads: CAISEEGAGRYNEQFF. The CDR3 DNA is TGTGCCATCAGTGAGGAGGGAGCGGGACGCTACAATGAGCAGTTCTTC.

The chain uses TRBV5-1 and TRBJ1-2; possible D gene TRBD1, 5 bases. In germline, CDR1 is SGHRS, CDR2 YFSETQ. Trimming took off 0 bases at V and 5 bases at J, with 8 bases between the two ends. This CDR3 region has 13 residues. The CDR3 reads CASSLGQRYGYTF. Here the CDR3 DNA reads TGCGCCAGCAGCTTGGGACAGAGGTATGGCTACACCTTC.

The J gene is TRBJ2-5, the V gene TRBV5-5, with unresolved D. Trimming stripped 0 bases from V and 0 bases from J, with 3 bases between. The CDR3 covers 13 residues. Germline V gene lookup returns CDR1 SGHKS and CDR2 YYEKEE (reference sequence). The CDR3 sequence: CASSLGNQETQYF. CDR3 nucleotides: TGTGCCAGCAGCTTGGGCAACCAAGAGACCCAGTACTTC. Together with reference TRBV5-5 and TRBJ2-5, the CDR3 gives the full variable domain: DAGVTQSPTHLIKTRGQQVTLRCSPISGHKSVSWYQQVLGQGPQFIFQYYEKEERGRGNFPDRFSARQFPNYSSELNVNALLLGDSALYLCASSLGNQETQYFGPGTRLLVL.

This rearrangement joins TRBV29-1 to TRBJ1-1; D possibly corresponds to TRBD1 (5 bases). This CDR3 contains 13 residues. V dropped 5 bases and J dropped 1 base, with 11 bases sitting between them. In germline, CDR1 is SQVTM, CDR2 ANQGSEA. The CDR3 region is CSVQQGTNTEAFF. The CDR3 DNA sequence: TGCAGCGTTCAGCAGGGAACGAACACTGAAGCTTTCTTT.